A selection of T cell receptor beta chains follows, all from one sample in a study of blood T cell repertoires in COVID-19. Using immunoSEQ multiplex PCR, the repertoire was profiled, and TCRdb retains in-frame clones only, with some absent. This sample yields 150,000 to 200,000 clones, of which 80% to 90% are seen a single time; 1.5% to 2% belongs to the top ten. The sequencing sample was made of peripheral blood. The receptors stem from a man aged 18 to 30 who had recovered from COVID-19. Both conserved end residues are part of each CDR3. A D gene is named only where the DNA matches it firmly. The size field is filled for only some rows; it gives once, few, many or a size class.

V,J,D,size,CDR3,DNA
TRBV12-5,TRBJ2-7,NA,few,CASGLVVAALVEQYF,TGTGCTAGTGGTTTGGTAGTAGCGGCCTTGGTCGAGCAGTACTTC
TRBV7-8,TRBJ2-3,NA,NA,CASIAGGGRQDTQYF,TGTGCCAGCATCGCCGGGGGTGGGCGCCAAGATACGCAGTATTTT
TRBV15,TRBJ1-2,NA,NA,CATSREAGNYGYTF,TGTGCCACCAGCAGAGAGGCGGGGAACTATGGCTACACCTTC
TRBV2,TRBJ1-5,NA,NA,CASSVAGSNQPQHF,TGTGCCAGCAGTGTGGCAGGGAGCAATCAGCCCCAGCATTTT
TRBV24-1,TRBJ2-1,TRBD1,NA,CATSSTGTGVLREQFF,TGTGCCACCAGCTCGACCGGGACAGGGGTGTTGCGTGAGCAGTTCTTC
TRBV5-4,TRBJ1-2,TRBD1,NA,CASGRDRNYGYTF,TGTGCCAGCGGCCGGGACAGGAACTATGGCTACACCTTC
TRBV29-1,TRBJ2-3,TRBD1,few,CSAVGQTQTDTQYF,TGCAGCGCGGTGGGACAGACCCAAACAGATACGCAGTATTTT
TRBV4-1,TRBJ2-1,TRBD2,NA,CASSHGGGGTYNEQFF,TGCGCCAGCAGCCACGGGGGCGGGGGGACCTACAATGAGCAGTTCTTC
TRBV19,TRBJ1-4,TRBD1,NA,CASTPGQGYIAFEKLFF,TGTGCCAGTACCCCGGGACAGGGGTATATAGCCTTTGAAAAACTGTTTTTT
TRBV21-1,TRBJ2-1,NA,NA,CASPPTSVRSYNEQFF,TGTGCCAGCCCTCCGACTAGCGTCCGCTCCTACAATGAGCAGTTCTTC
TRBV6-2/TRBV6-3,TRBJ1-2,TRBD1,NA,CASSLQRIGQGIHGYTF,TGTGCCAGCAGTTTACAGCGAATCGGACAGGGAATACATGGCTACACCTTC
TRBV18,TRBJ1-1,NA,NA,CASSSDRNTEAFF,TGTGCCAGCTCGTCGGACAGGAACACTGAAGCTTTCTTT
TRBV5-1,TRBJ2-4,TRBD2,once,CASSWGLAGGNIQYF,TGCGCCAGCAGCTGGGGACTAGCGGGAGGGAACATTCAGTACTTC
TRBV10-3,TRBJ2-5,NA,NA,CAISETGKETQYF,TGTGCCATCAGTGAGACAGGGAAAGAGACCCAGTACTTC
TRBV11-2,TRBJ2-5,NA,NA,CASSLGPTGQETQYF,TGTGCCAGCAGCTTAGGTCCCACAGGGCAAGAGACCCAGTACTTC
TRBV7-8,TRBJ1-2,NA,NA,CASSATGNLYYGYTF,TGTGCCAGCAGCGCCACAGGGAACCTTTACTATGGCTACACCTTC
TRBV24-1,TRBJ1-2,TRBD1,NA,CATSDQRRTGSYGYTF,TGTGCCACCAGTGATCAACGAAGGACAGGGAGCTATGGCTACACCTTC
TRBV5-8,TRBJ1-5,NA,NA,CASSLPKAQGYWGNQPQHF,TGTGCCAGCAGCTTGCCAAAGGCACAGGGTTATTGGGGCAATCAGCCCCAGCATTTT
TRBV7-2,TRBJ2-7,NA,NA,CASTLDGFAYEQYF,TGTGCCAGCACCCTAGACGGGTTTGCCTACGAGCAGTACTTC
TRBV4-1,TRBJ2-6,NA,few,CASSHSTGRAGANVLTF,TGCGCCAGCAGCCATAGTACAGGGCGGGCTGGGGCCAACGTCCTGACTTTC
TRBV30,TRBJ1-2,NA,NA,CAWSVGQGSSYGYTF,TGTGCCTGGAGTGTAGGGCAGGGAAGTTCCTATGGCTACACCTTC
TRBV2,TRBJ2-7,NA,NA,CASGRLGYEQYF,TGTGCCAGCGGTCGACTTGGCTACGAGCAGTACTTC
TRBV11-2,TRBJ1-3,NA,NA,CASSHRRTTSGNTIYF,TGTGCCAGCAGCCATCGACGGACTACCTCTGGAAACACCATATATTTT
TRBV7-6,TRBJ2-1,TRBD2,few,CASSLGWTSGNNEQFF,TGTGCCAGCAGCTTGGGCTGGACTAGCGGAAACAATGAGCAGTTCTTC
TRBV5-4,TRBJ2-1,NA,NA,CASSLGTPRVTTYNEQFF,TGTGCCAGCAGCCTGGGCACCCCCAGGGTAACAACCTACAATGAGCAGTTCTTC
TRBV12-3/TRBV12-4,TRBJ2-4,NA,NA,CASSLGDFAWF,TGTGCCAGCAGTCTAGGGGACTTCGCTTGGTTC
TRBV7-2,TRBJ2-1,TRBD1,NA,CASRSTGGTHNEQFF,TGTGCCAGCAGGTCGACAGGGGGGACGCACAATGAGCAGTTCTTC